This is a list of T cell receptor beta chains from one sample in a study of T cell repertoires in cytomegalovirus infection. TCRdb re-analysed the reads in MiXCR, keeping a single row per CDR3 protein. The table includes 230,000 or so distinct CDR3 sequences, 35% to 45% detected once. Their target antigens are unknown. Sequenced here: CD8+ T cells from cultured PBMCs, sampled from culture after CMV antigen stimulation. The source is a human donor in good health (CMV status not recorded). Some clones in this sample may be carry-over from other donors' samples. CDR3s leave out the opening cysteine and the closing phenylalanine or tryptophan.

V gene | CDR3 protein
TRBV15 | ATRLAAGNEQY
TRBV7-6 | ASSLFGRGTGGAGANVLT
TRBV7-6 | ASSQRVPGGHYNYGYT
TRBV11-2 | ASSEYRDRVNPYNSPLH
TRBV7-6 | ASSPRPQNTEAF
TRBV5-4 | ASSLAGRDRGGNEQF
TRBV11-2 | ASSSLLAGLTDTQY
TRBV20-1 | SAREGLGGYT
TRBV7-8 | ASSSPLAGGTIYEQY
TRBV4-2 | ASSQEVLAGSYEQY
TRBV19 | ASRPRGADSYEQY
TRBV5-1 | ASSLVSAQYNEQF
TRBV29-1 | SVPARQTLYGYT
TRBV7-8 | ASSWFVAGHGGNEQF
TRBV20-1 | SAWTGVTDYEQY
TRBV27 | ASSQGTGETQY
TRBV7-3 | ASSSTGDHQF
TRBV7-8 | ASSLQAGGAETQY
TRBV11-2 | ASSLRDSGQMSQY
TRBV7-9 | ASRPGTIQETQY
TRBV5-6 | ASSLAEGNEQF
TRBV9 | ASSVADRLGNEQY
TRBV7-9 | ASSLPGGRNEQF
TRBV7-3 | ASSSPPGIEQF
TRBV11-2 | ASSLVGWLVTDTQY
TRBV7-6 | ASSLAPGTSGDNEQF